The 5 T cell receptor beta chains presented below share a single source sample, sequenced in a study of cytomegalovirus exposure and HLA in healthy donors. PCR used 60 Vbeta primers and 13 Jbeta primers. Data came from immunoSEQ multiplex PCR; TCRdb stores just in-frame clones and leaves some out. Among around 38,000 clones listed, about 66% were seen once. The specimen sequenced was PBMCs. The receptors here all came from a man aged 50-60 years in good health and CMV-seropositive.

The chain employs TRBV7-2 and TRBJ2-7; the match to TRBD2 covers 7 bases. V trimming: 5 bases; J trimming: 6 bases; junction bases outside the gene matches: 4. Germline lookup yields CDR1 SGHTA and CDR2 FQGNSA. This CDR3 comprises 12 residues. CDR3 in amino acids: CASSHPGGEQYF. The CDR3 DNA sequence: TGTGCCAGCAGCCATCCGGGGGGCGAGCAGTACTTC.

The gene calls are TRBV7-2 and TRBJ2-7; TRBD2 aligns across 9 bases. V was clipped by 2 bases and J by 1 base; unmatched bases: 0. This CDR3 comprises 14 residues. From germline, CDR1 is SGHTA and CDR2 FQGNSA. The CDR3 sequence: CASSLTSGSYEQYF. The CDR3 nucleotides are TGTGCCAGCAGCTTAACTAGCGGGTCCTACGAGCAGTACTTC.

V usage is TRBV7-9 and J usage is TRBJ2-1, with TRBD2 identical over 10 bases. V lost 1 base to trimming and J lost 3 bases; unmatched junction nucleotides: 3. CDR3 size: 16 residues. From germline, CDR1 is SEHNR and CDR2 FQNEAQ (reference sequence). The chain's CDR3 is CASSLGSGGNYNEQFF. CDR3 bases: TGTGCCAGCAGCTTAGGTAGCGGGGGGAACTACAATGAGCAGTTCTTC.

The V gene is TRBV5-1, the J gene TRBJ1-6, with 7 bases aligning to TRBD1. This CDR3 is 16 amino acids long. V shed 4 bases, J shed 6 bases, and the junction held 10 bases outside the gene matches. CDR1 and CDR2 from the germline V gene are SGHRS and YFSETQ. CDR3 amino acids: CASSPTLRDSNSPLHF. Here the CDR3 DNA reads TGCGCCAGCAGCCCCACCCTCCGGGACAGTAATTCACCCCTCCACTTT. Combining the CDR3 with reference TRBV5-1 and TRBJ1-6 gives the whole variable domain KAGVTQTPRYLIKTRGQQVTLSCSPISGHRSVSWYQQTPGQGLQFLFEYFSETQRNKGNFPGRFSGRQFSNSRSEMNVSTLELGDSALYLCASSPTLRDSNSPLHFGNGTRLTVT.

The chain joins TRBV27 to TRBJ2-7; D may be TRBD2 (6 bases). Germline assignment: CDR1 MNHEY and CDR2 SMNVEV (reference sequence). Trimming pared 6 bases from V and 6 bases from J, leaving 15 bases between. The CDR3 is 13 residues long. CDR3 region: CASRGGKRGEQYF. CDR3 DNA sequence: TGTGCCAGCAGGGGCGGGAAACGGGGCGAGCAGTACTTC.